The 5 T cell receptor beta chains presented below share a single source sample, sequenced in a study of shared clonotypes between healthy human individuals. This table comes from immunoSEQ multiplex PCR, and its TCRdb copy is limited to in-frame clones, with some not included. This sample has around 1.6 million clones, with nearly 99% found just once. Sample: naive CD4+ T cells sorted from blood. Indicated subset: CD45RA+ positively selected. All receptors come from a young man in good health.

This chain links TRBV11-2 with TRBJ2-1; 16 bases map to TRBD2. Germline-derived CDR1 and CDR2 are SGHAT and FQNNGV. The CDR3 loop spans 17 amino acids. V dropped 7 bases and J dropped 8; count of bases not matched to a gene: 11. The CDR3 DNA follows: TGTGCCAGCATCCAGCGGGGACTAGCGGGAGGGCCGCATGAGCAGTTCTTC. Encoded protein: CASIQRGLAGGPHEQFF.

In nucleotides, the CDR3 is TGTGCCAGCAGCCCCGGGACAGGGGGGATTGGTGAGCAGTTCTTC. As protein: CASSPGTGGIGEQFF. The gene calls are TRBV11-2 and TRBJ2-1; TRBD1 matches 11 bases. Trimming took 5 bases from V and 9 from J; bases not matched to a gene: 9. There are 15 residues in the CDR3. CDR1 and CDR2 from the germline V gene are SGHAT and FQNNGV.

Comments on this clone: The identical CDR3 is also encoded by other nucleotide sequences in the sample. This chain joins TRBV9 and TRBJ1-2, with D unclear. CDR1 is SGDLS and CDR2 is YYNGEE in the germline V gene. Trimming took 3 bases from V and 0 from J, leaving 6 bases between them. This CDR3 is 13 amino acids long. The CDR3 here is CASSGTANYGYTF. CDR3 sequence (DNA): TGTGCCAGCAGCGGAACAGCTAACTATGGCTACACCTTC.

The chain recombines TRBV30 with TRBJ1-4, with D possibly matching TRBD1 (5 bases). Germline V CDR1 and CDR2: GTSNPN, SVGIG (reference sequence). The V end was cut by 0 bases, the J end by 8 bases, with 16 bases between. This CDR3 is 15 amino acids long. CDR3 in DNA: TGTGCCTGGAGTGTACGTGGCGGGGGGAAAGAAAAACTGTTTTTT. As protein: CAWSVRGGGKEKLFF.

The chain uses TRBV14 and TRBJ1-1; the D gene is possibly TRBD1 (5 bases). The V gene's germline CDR1 is SGHDN and CDR2 FVKESK. This CDR3 is 14 amino acids long. Trimming removed 4 bases at V and 5 bases at J, with 14 bases between. CDR3 nucleotide sequence: TGTGCCAGCAGCCCAACCCTCCAGGGAACTGAAGCTTTCTTT. Its protein is CASSPTLQGTEAFF.